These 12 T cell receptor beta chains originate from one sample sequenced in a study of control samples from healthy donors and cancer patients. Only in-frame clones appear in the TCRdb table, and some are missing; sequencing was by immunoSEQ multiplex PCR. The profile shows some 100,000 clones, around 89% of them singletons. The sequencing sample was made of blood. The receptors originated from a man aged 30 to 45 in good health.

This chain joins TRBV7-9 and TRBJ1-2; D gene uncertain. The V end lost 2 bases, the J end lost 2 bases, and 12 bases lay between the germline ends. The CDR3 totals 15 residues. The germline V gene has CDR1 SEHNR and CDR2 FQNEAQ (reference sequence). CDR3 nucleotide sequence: TGTGCCAGCAGCTTAAGTGGGAGTGAGAACTATGGCTACACCTTC. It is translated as CASSLSGSENYGYTF.

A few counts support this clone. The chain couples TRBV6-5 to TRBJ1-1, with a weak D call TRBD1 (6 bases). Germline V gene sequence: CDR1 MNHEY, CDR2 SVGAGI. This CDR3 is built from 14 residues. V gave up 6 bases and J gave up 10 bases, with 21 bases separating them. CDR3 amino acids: CASSSFEGGAGAFF. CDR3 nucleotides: TGTGCCAGCAGCTCATTCGAGGGGGGGGCAGGAGCTTTCTTT.

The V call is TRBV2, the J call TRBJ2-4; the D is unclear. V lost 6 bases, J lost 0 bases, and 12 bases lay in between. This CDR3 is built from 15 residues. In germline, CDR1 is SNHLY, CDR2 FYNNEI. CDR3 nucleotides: TGTGCCAGCAGCGGAATCGCCGTAGCCAAAAACATTCAGTACTTC. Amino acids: CASSGIAVAKNIQYF.

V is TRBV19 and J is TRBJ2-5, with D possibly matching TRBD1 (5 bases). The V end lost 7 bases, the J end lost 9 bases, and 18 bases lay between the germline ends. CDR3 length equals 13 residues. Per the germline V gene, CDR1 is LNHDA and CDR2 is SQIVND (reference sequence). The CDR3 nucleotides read TGTGCCAGTACCCCAGGGATTGCGTCGGCCCAGTACTTC. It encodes CASTPGIASAQYF.

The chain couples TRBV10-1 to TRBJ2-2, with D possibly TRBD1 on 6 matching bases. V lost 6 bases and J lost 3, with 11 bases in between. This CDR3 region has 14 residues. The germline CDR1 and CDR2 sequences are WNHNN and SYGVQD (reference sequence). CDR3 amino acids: CASSRDTYTGELFF. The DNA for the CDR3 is TGCGCCAGCAGCCGGGACACTTACACCGGGGAGCTGTTTTTT.

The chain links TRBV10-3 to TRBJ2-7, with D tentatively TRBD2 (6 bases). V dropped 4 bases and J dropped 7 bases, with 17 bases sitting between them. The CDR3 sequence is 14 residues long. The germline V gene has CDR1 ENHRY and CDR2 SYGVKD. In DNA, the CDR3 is TGTGCCATCAGTGGGACGGGACTCGGCGGGGAGCAGTACTTC. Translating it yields CAISGTGLGGEQYF.

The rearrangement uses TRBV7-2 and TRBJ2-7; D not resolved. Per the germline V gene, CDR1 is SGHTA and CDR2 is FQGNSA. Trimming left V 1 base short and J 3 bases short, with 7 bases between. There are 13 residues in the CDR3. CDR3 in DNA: TGTGCCAGCAGCTTAGTTGCCATCTACGAGCAGTACTTC. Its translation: CASSLVAIYEQYF.

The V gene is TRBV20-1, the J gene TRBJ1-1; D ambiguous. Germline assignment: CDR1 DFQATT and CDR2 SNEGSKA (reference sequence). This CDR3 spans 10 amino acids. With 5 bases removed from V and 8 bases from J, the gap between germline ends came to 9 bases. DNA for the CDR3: TGCAGTGCTCTTCGGTACGAAGCTTTCTTT. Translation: CSALRYEAFF.

The CDR3 sequence: CASSLSRSGGYTF. Written as DNA, the CDR3 is TGTGCCAGCAGTTTAAGCCGGTCAGGAGGCTACACCTTC. This chain joins TRBV12-3 or TRBV12-4 and TRBJ1-2; the D is unclear. Trimming shortened V by 2 bases and J by 8 bases, and 12 bases separated the two germline ends. The CDR3 contains 13 residues.

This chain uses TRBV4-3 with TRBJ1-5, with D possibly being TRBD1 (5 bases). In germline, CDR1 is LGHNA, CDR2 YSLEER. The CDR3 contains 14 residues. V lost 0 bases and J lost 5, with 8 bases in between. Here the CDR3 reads CASSQDPGYQPQHF. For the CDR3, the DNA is TGCGCCAGCAGCCAAGATCCAGGGTATCAGCCCCAGCATTTT.

CDR3 coding DNA: TGTGCCAGTACTCAACGCAGGGCCGCTGAAGCTTTCTTT. Amino acid sequence: CASTQRRAAEAFF. This chain uses TRBV19 with TRBJ1-1; D is perhaps TRBD1 (5 bases). Trimming removed 7 bases at V and 6 bases at J, with 15 bases between. This CDR3 region has 13 residues. Germline-derived CDR1 and CDR2 are LNHDA and SQIVND (reference sequence). The variable domain in full, completed from reference TRBV19 and TRBJ1-1, reads DGGITQSPKYLFRKEGQNVTLSCEQNLNHDAMYWYRQDPGQGLRLIYYSQIVNDFQKGDIAEGYSVSREKKESFPLTVTSAQKNPTAFYLCASTQRRAAEAFFGQGTRLTVV.

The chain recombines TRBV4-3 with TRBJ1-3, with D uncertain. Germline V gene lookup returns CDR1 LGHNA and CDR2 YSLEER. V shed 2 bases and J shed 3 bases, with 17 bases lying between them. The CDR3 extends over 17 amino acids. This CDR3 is CASSQSAVRKSGNTIYF. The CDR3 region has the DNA TGCGCCAGCAGCCAATCCGCCGTTCGGAAGAGTGGAAACACCATATATTTT.